This is a list of T cell receptor beta chains from one sample in a study of radiation and T cells in renal cell carcinoma. Only in-frame clones appear in the TCRdb table, and some are missing; sequencing was by immunoSEQ multiplex PCR. The profile covers about 78,000 clones, with 70% to 90% appearing a single time and 5% to 7.5% taken by the ten largest. Sequencing was performed on blood, taken from a patient whose treatment included radiotherapy and nephrectomy. The receptors here all came from a woman between 70 and 85 years old with renal cell carcinoma. Both conserved end residues are part of each CDR3. Fields, in order: clone size, V gene, D gene, J gene, CDR3 protein, CDR3 DNA. D genes are given only for firm matches. For some rows the clone size is stated as once, few or many, or as a class when expanded; others skip it.

NA,TRBV5-1,NA,TRBJ2-2,CASSLGTPGELFF,TGCGCCAGCAGCTTGGGGACTCCCGGGGAGCTGTTTTTT
once,TRBV29-1,NA,TRBJ1-2,CSVAGTAQGNYGYTF,TGCAGCGTAGCTGGGACCGCACAGGGCAACTATGGCTACACCTTC
NA,TRBV7-2,TRBD1,TRBJ1-5,CASSRDRGFNQPQHF,TGTGCCAGCAGCCGGGACAGGGGTTTCAATCAGCCCCAGCATTTT
NA,TRBV29-1,NA,TRBJ2-3,CSVEDFAGSTDTQYF,TGCAGCGTTGAAGACTTCGCTGGGTCTACAGATACGCAGTATTTT
once,TRBV6-5,NA,TRBJ2-3,CASSFKASRTQYF,TGTGCCAGCAGTTTCAAAGCTAGCCGGACGCAGTATTTT
NA,TRBV6-5,NA,TRBJ1-1,CASSYSSLKREAFF,TGTGCCAGCAGTTACTCCTCTCTAAAAAGGGAAGCTTTCTTT
NA,TRBV2,TRBD1,TRBJ1-1,CASSATGVNTEAFF,TGTGCCAGCAGTGCCACAGGGGTTAACACTGAAGCTTTCTTT
NA,TRBV6-5,NA,TRBJ1-1,CASSLQGLEAFF,TGTGCCAGCAGTCTACAGGGTTTAGAAGCTTTCTTT
NA,TRBV25-1,TRBD1,TRBJ2-3,CASSPGQGKRSTDTQYF,TGTGCCAGCAGTCCGGGACAGGGAAAAAGGAGCACAGATACGCAGTATTTT
NA,TRBV7-2,TRBD2,TRBJ2-1,CASSGTSGGVEQFF,TGTGCCAGCAGCGGGACTAGCGGGGGGGTTGAGCAGTTCTTC
NA,TRBV19,NA,TRBJ1-6,CASSIKDSPLHF,TGTGCCAGTAGTATAAAGGATTCACCCCTCCACTTT
NA,TRBV27,NA,TRBJ2-4,CASSWSGLAKNIQYF,TGTGCCAGCAGTTGGAGCGGACTAGCCAAAAACATTCAGTACTTC
NA,TRBV7-9,NA,TRBJ2-7,CASSLAESYEQYF,TGTGCCAGCAGCTTAGCGGAATCCTACGAGCAGTACTTC
NA,TRBV2,NA,TRBJ1-1,CAGGRMNTEAFF,TGTGCTGGGGGGCGGATGAACACTGAAGCTTTCTTT
NA,TRBV28,TRBD1,TRBJ2-2,CASRPGQVTGELFF,TGTGCCAGCAGGCCGGGACAGGTTACCGGGGAGCTGTTTTTT
NA,TRBV7-2,NA,TRBJ2-5,CASSRGEGWETQYF,TGTGCCAGCAGCCGCGGCGAGGGTTGGGAGACCCAGTACTTC
few,TRBV7-2,TRBD1,TRBJ1-1,CASSLGTGEGMVNTEAFF,TGTGCCAGCAGCCTAGGGACAGGGGAGGGTATGGTGAACACTGAAGCTTTCTTT
NA,TRBV7-8,TRBD1,TRBJ1-1,CASSNRDSLYTEAFF,TGTGCCAGCAGCAACCGGGACAGCCTGTACACTGAAGCTTTCTTT
NA,TRBV9,NA,TRBJ1-2,CASSVDPDTNYGYTF,TGTGCCAGCAGCGTAGATCCCGACACTAACTATGGCTACACCTTC
NA,TRBV29-1,NA,TRBJ2-7,CSVRQVYEQYF,TGCAGCGTTAGACAGGTCTACGAGCAGTACTTC
NA,TRBV7-2,NA,TRBJ2-7,CASSPRTASYEQYF,TGTGCCAGCAGCCCTCGTACGGCCTCCTACGAGCAGTACTTC
NA,TRBV7-8,NA,TRBJ2-2,CASTRRGNTGELFF,TGTGCCAGCACCCGTAGGGGTAACACCGGGGAGCTGTTTTTT
few,TRBV11-3,NA,TRBJ1-1,CASSPKNTEAFF,TGTGCCAGCAGCCCCAAGAACACTGAAGCTTTCTTT
NA,TRBV15,TRBD2,TRBJ2-5,CATSSLRGAGETQYF,TGTGCCACCAGCAGTTTGCGGGGGGCGGGGGAGACCCAGTACTTC
NA,TRBV11-2,TRBD1,TRBJ1-2,CASSPGGTGHDAGYTF,TGTGCCAGCAGCCCCGGGGGGACAGGGCATGATGCCGGCTACACCTTC
NA,TRBV5-1,TRBD1,TRBJ2-2,CASSRSGGADTGELFF,TGCGCCAGCAGCCGATCAGGGGGCGCCGACACCGGGGAGCTGTTTTTT
NA,TRBV19,TRBD2,TRBJ2-1,CASSIARLAGVGNEQFF,TGTGCCAGTAGTATCGCCAGGCTAGCGGGGGTAGGGAATGAGCAGTTCTTC
NA,TRBV7-8,TRBD2,TRBJ2-1,CASSLVGTSGGYNEQFF,TGTGCCAGCAGCTTAGTAGGGACTAGCGGGGGTTACAATGAGCAGTTCTTC
NA,TRBV5-4,TRBD1,TRBJ2-7,CASSSPGQGFYEQYF,TGTGCCAGCAGCTCGCCGGGACAGGGCTTTTACGAGCAGTACTTC
NA,TRBV27,NA,TRBJ2-2,CASSAYLAVGGRTGELFF,TGTGCCAGCAGTGCCTATCTTGCGGTGGGGGGCAGGACCGGGGAGCTGTTTTTT
NA,TRBV5-4,TRBD2,TRBJ2-3,CASNPRGGSDTQYF,TGTGCCAGCAACCCACGGGGGGGATCGGATACGCAGTATTTT
NA,TRBV5-1,TRBD2,TRBJ2-1,CASSLVMAGGPYNEQFF,TGCGCCAGCAGCTTGGTAATGGCGGGGGGGCCCTACAATGAGCAGTTCTTC
NA,TRBV27,NA,TRBJ1-6,CASSLAGSLWNSPLHF,TGTGCCAGCAGTTTAGCGGGGTCCCTCTGGAATTCACCCCTCCACTTT
NA,TRBV27,NA,TRBJ1-2,CASSTGGGAGRYGYTF,TGTGCCAGCAGCACCGGTGGGGGTGCGGGGAGATATGGCTACACCTTC
NA,TRBV5-6,NA,TRBJ1-5,CASSHGAVQPQHF,TGTGCCAGCAGCCACGGGGCAGTTCAGCCCCAGCATTTT
NA,TRBV11-2,NA,TRBJ2-7,CASSLARLIYEQYF,TGTGCCAGCAGCTTAGCTCGGCTAATCTACGAGCAGTACTTC
NA,TRBV30,NA,TRBJ2-2,CAWSLSTTGELFF,TGTGCCTGGAGTCTCTCCACAACCGGGGAGCTGTTTTTT
NA,TRBV11-2,NA,TRBJ1-2,CASSMGGAIDYTF,TGTGCCAGCAGCATGGGGGGGGCTATAGACTACACCTTC
NA,TRBV6-4,NA,TRBJ1-1,CASSDSMGTEAFF,TGTGCCAGCAGTGACTCCATGGGGACTGAAGCTTTCTTT
NA,TRBV2,NA,TRBJ2-7,CASSVQGGSYEQYF,TGTGCCAGCAGTGTCCAGGGGGGCTCCTACGAGCAGTACTTC